This is a list of T cell receptor beta chains from one sample in a study of OX40 agonist ivuxolimab in advanced cancers. Data came from immunoSEQ multiplex PCR; TCRdb stores just in-frame clones and leaves some out. This sample carries tens of thousands of clones, 93% of them seen once, and the ten largest clones take 5.5% to 7%. The specimen was CD4+ or CD8+ T cells sorted from blood, collected in a trial of the OX40 agonist ivuxolimab. The source of these receptors is an adult with an advanced solid tumor such as melanoma, head and neck, liver or kidney cancer. Each CDR3 is given with its conserved first and last residue. The D gene is left open where the match is weak. Clone size appears in some rows only: once, few, many, or a class for an expanded clone.

size,V,D,J,CDR3,DNA
.,TRBV5-4,.,TRBJ2-5,CASSSYREKGTQYF,TGTGCCAGCAGCTCGTACAGGGAGAAAGGGACCCAGTACTTC
.,TRBV5-1,.,TRBJ1-2,CASSLDSGNYGYTF,TGCGCCAGCAGCTTGGATTCGGGGAACTATGGCTACACCTTC
.,TRBV4-1,.,TRBJ2-5,CASSPGAGWETQYF,TGCGCCAGCAGCCCAGGCGCAGGGTGGGAGACCCAGTACTTC
.,TRBV19,.,TRBJ2-7,CASSAAGTEYYEQYF,TGTGCCAGTAGTGCGGCCGGGACTGAGTACTACGAGCAGTACTTC
.,TRBV15,TRBD2,TRBJ2-3,CATSRDPNSGSIRDTQYF,TGTGCCACCAGCAGAGATCCCAATAGCGGGAGTATCCGAGATACGCAGTATTTT
.,TRBV7-9,.,TRBJ2-3,CASSLVSGYTDTQYF,TGTGCCAGCAGCTTAGTTAGCGGTTACACAGATACGCAGTATTTT
.,TRBV27,.,TRBJ2-3,CASNFGGNPDTQYF,TGTGCCAGCAATTTCGGAGGGAACCCAGATACGCAGTATTTT
.,TRBV4-3,.,TRBJ1-2,CASSQGMAGVDGYTF,TGCGCCAGCAGCCAAGGCATGGCAGGGGTGGATGGCTACACCTTC
once,TRBV5-4,.,TRBJ1-1,CASSLGTVTEAFF,TGTGCCAGCAGCTTGGGCACAGTCACTGAAGCTTTCTTT
.,TRBV10-3,.,TRBJ2-7,CAISDRDRSYEQYF,TGTGCCATCAGTGATCGGGACCGCTCCTACGAGCAGTACTTC
.,TRBV19,TRBD1,TRBJ1-5,CASTTTGTGVRVGNQPQHF,TGTGCCAGTACCACGACCGGGACAGGGGTGAGGGTGGGAAATCAGCCCCAGCATTTT
.,TRBV13,TRBD1,TRBJ2-3,CASSSRQGVSTDTQYF,TGTGCCAGCAGCTCTAGACAGGGCGTTAGCACAGATACGCAGTATTTT
.,TRBV6-1,.,TRBJ2-7,CASSEGPIGDSYEQYF,TGTGCCAGCAGTGAGGGACCGATCGGCGACTCCTACGAGCAGTACTTC
.,TRBV4-1,TRBD1,TRBJ1-2,CASSQDPGGTANYGYTF,TGCGCCAGCAGCCAAGATCCCGGGGGGACAGCTAACTATGGCTACACCTTC
once,TRBV9,.,TRBJ1-2,CASSASGTAYGYTF,TGTGCCAGCAGCGCCTCCGGGACGGCCTATGGCTACACCTTC
.,TRBV27,TRBD2,TRBJ2-7,CASSLGLGDYEQYF,TGTGCCAGCAGTTTGGGACTAGGAGATTACGAGCAGTACTTC